This T cell receptor (beta chain) is drawn from a study of shared clonotypes between healthy human individuals. It was on ten immunoSEQ deep assay plates that unsorted PBMC DNA was sequenced. Sequenced by immunoSEQ multiplex PCR; TCRdb stores in-frame clones only, minus some. The sample includes around 480,000 clones, roughly 79% of them seen just once. With 3 bases clipped from V and 5 bases from J, the junction kept 8 bases outside the gene matches. The CDR3 is made up of 18 amino acids. Germline assignment: CDR1 MDHEN and CDR2 SYDVKM. V is TRBV28 and J is TRBJ2-2, with 14 nucleotides matching TRBD2. This receptor was obtained from a woman aged 40-49 years in good health. Some clones in this sample may be carry-over from other donors' samples. The sequenced material came from PBMCs. CDR3 residues: CASSLGLAGARKTGELFF. In nucleotides, the CDR3 is TGTGCCAGCAGTTTGGGACTAGCGGGAGCTCGGAAAACCGGGGAGCTGTTTTTT.